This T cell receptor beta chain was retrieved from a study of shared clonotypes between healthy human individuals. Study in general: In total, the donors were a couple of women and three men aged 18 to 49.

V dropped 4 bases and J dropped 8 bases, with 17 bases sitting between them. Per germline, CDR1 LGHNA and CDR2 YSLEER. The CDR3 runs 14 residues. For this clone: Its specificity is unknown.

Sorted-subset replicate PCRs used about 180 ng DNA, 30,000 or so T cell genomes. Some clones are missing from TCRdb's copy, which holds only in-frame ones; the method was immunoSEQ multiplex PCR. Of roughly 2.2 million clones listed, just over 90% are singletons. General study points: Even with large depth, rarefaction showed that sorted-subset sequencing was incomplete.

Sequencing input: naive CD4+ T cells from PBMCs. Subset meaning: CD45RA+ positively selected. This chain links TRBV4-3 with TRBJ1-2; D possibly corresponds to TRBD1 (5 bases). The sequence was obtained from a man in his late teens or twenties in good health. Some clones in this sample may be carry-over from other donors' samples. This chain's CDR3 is CASSPRMGLGGYTF. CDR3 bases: TGCGCCAGCAGCCCTCGGATGGGGCTGGGCGGCTACACCTTC.